This T cell receptor (beta chain) was profiled in a study of cytomegalovirus exposure and HLA in healthy donors (dated by TCRdb to about 2017). For context, the study as a whole: According to a later analysis, the approximately 120 validation repertoires were produced on the same platform as the roughly 720 repertoires of the first cohort. The aim of the study was to test whether cataloging public T cell receptors could identify signatures of past pathogen exposure. Along with the approximately 700-subject first cohort, a separate validation cohort of some 130 different subjects was used. To predict cytomegalovirus infection status, the study brought together high-throughput TCR immunosequencing, statistical association of individual TCRs with disease status, and machine learning. General study outcomes and caveats: The authors suggested that the approach could potentially be extended to other disease states and immunological phenotypes. A few of the identified cytomegalovirus-associated TCR beta chains were confirmed in vitro to be specific for cytomegalovirus antigens. Most TCR sequences were seen in very few donors, while some public TCRs were found in many individuals. In both the original and validation cohorts, the classifier was reported to diagnose cytomegalovirus status with high specificity and sensitivity. A later analysis found that TCRs clustered in the first cohort also tended to co-occur in the 95 to 150 validation repertoires, with roughly 95% of cluster scores above 0. A later analysis lacked HLA typing for the validation cohort, so it scored co-occurrence in that cohort across all 110 or so repertoires. In the study, approximately 150 TCR beta chains were listed as associated with cytomegalovirus.

With respect to this clone: No cognate antigen has been identified for it. Per-base quality was not reported, and no clone a single base away is much larger than it.

Library preparation was by the immunoSEQ multiplex PCR assay. On the authors' methods: A statistical classification framework was built for diagnosing cytomegalovirus status from the catalog of TCR beta chain sequences. The clones in this table, taken by TCRdb from immuneACCESS, are in-frame only. Not every clone is retained; where verified, under half of the shortfall comes from an unresolved V gene, and the cause of the rest is unknown. The D gene and trimming were derived from the DNA, and the V and J assignments and clone size from that table. The sample table holds about 130,000 clones, of which around 89% were seen once. 6.2% of the sample rests with the top ten. Including cysteine and phenylalanine, the CDR3 has 18 amino acids. The sequence is cut down to CDR3 DNA, 54 bases in frame from base 1. Trimming leaves V shorter by 1 base and J shorter by 1 base, with the junction holding 12 bases beyond the gene matches. For CDR1 and CDR2, the germline V gene (reference sequence) lists SEHNR and FQNEAQ.

The donors belonged to the validation cohort of over a hundred subjects, which was separate from the roughly 700-subject first cohort. The TCR originated in a woman in her twenties or thirties in good health and CMV-seropositive. The chain links TRBV7-9 with TRBJ2-7, with 8 central nucleotides matching TRBD2. The sequenced sample consisted of PBMCs. The DNA sequence follows: TGTGCCAGCAGCTTAGATCTGGGGTCGGGAGGGAATTCCTACGAGCAGTACTTC. Its translation is CASSLDLGSGGNSYEQYF.